One sample yielded the 11 T cell receptor beta chains listed below, sequenced in a study of Tregs in tolerant kidney transplant recipients. Profiled with immunoSEQ multiplex PCR; TCRdb holds only in-frame clones, not every one. The top ten clones hold about 4.9% of a sample with 92,000 or so clones, approximately 94% of them seen once. The sample was CD8+ T cells from blood. Receptor source: a human donor in good health.

V gene TRBV14 combines with J gene TRBJ1-2, with 7 bases aligning to TRBD1. V lost 4 bases, J lost 3 bases, and 20 bases stayed unmatched. The germline V gene encodes CDR1 SGHDN and CDR2 FVKESK. The CDR3 is 19 amino acids. CDR3 nucleotide sequence: TGTGCCAGCAGCCGCACCTGGGGTTGGCAAGGGGGCTATGACTATGGCTACACCTTC. This sequence encodes CASSRTWGWQGGYDYGYTF.

This clone was seen only once. The rearrangement uses TRBV6-4 and TRBJ2-3; TRBD2 matches at 9 bases. Trimming at V came to 5 bases and at J to 4 bases, leaving 7 bases not matched to a gene. Germline-derived CDR1 and CDR2 are MRHNA and SNTAGT. CDR3 length: 15 amino acids. CDR3 in amino acids: CASSPSAGGSDTQYF. The CDR3 region has the DNA TGTGCCAGCAGTCCTTCCGCGGGAGGGTCAGATACGCAGTATTTT.

This rearrangement joins TRBV11-2 to TRBJ2-2; no clear D. The V gene's germline CDR1 is SGHAT and CDR2 FQNNGV. Trimming pared 0 bases from V and 3 bases from J, leaving 17 bases between. There are 18 residues in the CDR3. The CDR3 sequence: CASSLDFYKELDTGELFF. CDR3 DNA: TGTGCCAGCAGCTTAGATTTCTACAAAGAACTCGACACCGGGGAGCTGTTTTTT.

This chain connects TRBV9 to TRBJ1-1; D might be TRBD1 (5 bases). V shed 0 bases and J shed 4 bases, with 10 bases lying between them. CDR3 size: 14 residues. The germline V gene encodes CDR1 SGDLS and CDR2 YYNGEE. The CDR3 here is CASSVVKGTTEAFF. The DNA of the CDR3 is TGTGCCAGCAGCGTAGTAAAGGGGACCACTGAAGCTTTCTTT.

CDR3 bases: TGTGCCAGCAGTTTATGGCAGGGGGCCACTGAAGCTTTCTTT. Amino acid sequence: CASSLWQGATEAFF. The V and J genes are TRBV27 and TRBJ1-1, with TRBD1 matching over 8 bases. The CDR3 spans 14 residues. Trimming at V came to 1 base and at J to 4 bases, leaving 2 bases not matched to a gene. Per the germline V gene, CDR1 is MNHEY and CDR2 is SMNVEV (reference sequence).

The rearrangement links TRBV27 to TRBJ1-1; no clear D gene. CDR1 is MNHEY and CDR2 is SMNVEV in the germline V gene (reference sequence). CDR3 length: 14 residues. Trimming took off 2 bases at V and 4 bases at J, with 11 bases between the two ends. For the CDR3, the DNA is TGTGCCAGCAGTTTAACCGGACTGACCACTGAAGCTTTCTTT. This gives the protein CASSLTGLTTEAFF.

The rearrangement uses TRBV14 and TRBJ2-7; the match to TRBD2 covers 12 bases. Per the germline V gene, CDR1 is SGHDN and CDR2 is FVKESK. V shed 1 base, J shed 2 bases, and the junction held 0 bases outside the gene matches. The CDR3 extends over 15 amino acids. CDR3 nucleotide sequence: TGTGCCAGCAGCCAAGGACTAGCGGGAGCCTACGAGCAGTACTTC. Its translation is CASSQGLAGAYEQYF.

This chain connects TRBV6-1 to TRBJ1-5, with 7 nucleotides matching TRBD1. The CDR3 extends over 16 amino acids. V lost 4 bases and J lost 1; bases outside the gene matches: 7. Looked up from germline, CDR1 is MNHNS and CDR2 is SASEGT. CDR3 nucleotide sequence: TGTGCCAGCAGTGCAAACAGGGGTGAGAGCAATCAGCCCCAGCATTTT. It codes for CASSANRGESNQPQHF.

This rearrangement joins TRBV23-1 to TRBJ1-1, with no clear D. TRBV23-1 is an ORF, and what it does is uncertain. V was clipped by 3 bases and J by 1 base, with 6 bases between them. The CDR3 is 13 residues long. The CDR3 loop reads CASSHRGNTEAFF. For the CDR3, the DNA is TGCGCCAGCAGTCATCGAGGGAACACTGAAGCTTTCTTT.

V gene TRBV27 combines with J gene TRBJ2-3; D gene uncertain. Germline loops: CDR1 MNHEY, CDR2 SMNVEV (reference sequence). The CDR3 sequence is 15 residues long. Trimming removed 3 bases from V and 0 bases from J, with 10 bases in between. The chain's CDR3 is CASSLGFSSTDTQYF. CDR3 DNA sequence: TGTGCCAGCAGTTTGGGATTTTCTAGCACAGATACGCAGTATTTT.

CDR3 coding DNA: TGCGCCAGCAGTGTTGGATCGGGTAGATCTGAGGATACGCAGTATTTT. The encoded protein is CASSVGSGRSEDTQYF. V usage is TRBV10-1 and J usage is TRBJ2-3; D is undetermined. V was trimmed by 4 bases and J by 6 bases, leaving 20 bases between them. CDR3 size: 16 residues. Per germline, CDR1 WNHNN and CDR2 SYGVQD (reference sequence).